This T cell receptor beta chain is from a study of cytomegalovirus exposure and HLA in healthy donors. 60 Vbeta and 13 Jbeta primers were used in PCR. Assay used: immunoSEQ multiplex PCR; TCRdb lists only in-frame clones, some missing. This sample has 200,000 to 250,000 clones, with around four fifths found just once. The germline CDR1 and CDR2 sequences are SGHTA and FQGNSA. Trimming pared 4 bases from V and 9 bases from J, leaving 6 bases between. The CDR3 has 10 residues. Sequencing input: PBMCs. This rearrangement joins TRBV7-2 to TRBJ2-5, with D possibly TRBD2 on 5 matching bases. This clonotype was obtained from a boy aged 5-17 years in good health and CMV-seronegative. This CDR3 is CASSSGSQYF. The CDR3 region has the DNA TGTGCCAGCAGCTCGGGGTCCCAGTACTTC.